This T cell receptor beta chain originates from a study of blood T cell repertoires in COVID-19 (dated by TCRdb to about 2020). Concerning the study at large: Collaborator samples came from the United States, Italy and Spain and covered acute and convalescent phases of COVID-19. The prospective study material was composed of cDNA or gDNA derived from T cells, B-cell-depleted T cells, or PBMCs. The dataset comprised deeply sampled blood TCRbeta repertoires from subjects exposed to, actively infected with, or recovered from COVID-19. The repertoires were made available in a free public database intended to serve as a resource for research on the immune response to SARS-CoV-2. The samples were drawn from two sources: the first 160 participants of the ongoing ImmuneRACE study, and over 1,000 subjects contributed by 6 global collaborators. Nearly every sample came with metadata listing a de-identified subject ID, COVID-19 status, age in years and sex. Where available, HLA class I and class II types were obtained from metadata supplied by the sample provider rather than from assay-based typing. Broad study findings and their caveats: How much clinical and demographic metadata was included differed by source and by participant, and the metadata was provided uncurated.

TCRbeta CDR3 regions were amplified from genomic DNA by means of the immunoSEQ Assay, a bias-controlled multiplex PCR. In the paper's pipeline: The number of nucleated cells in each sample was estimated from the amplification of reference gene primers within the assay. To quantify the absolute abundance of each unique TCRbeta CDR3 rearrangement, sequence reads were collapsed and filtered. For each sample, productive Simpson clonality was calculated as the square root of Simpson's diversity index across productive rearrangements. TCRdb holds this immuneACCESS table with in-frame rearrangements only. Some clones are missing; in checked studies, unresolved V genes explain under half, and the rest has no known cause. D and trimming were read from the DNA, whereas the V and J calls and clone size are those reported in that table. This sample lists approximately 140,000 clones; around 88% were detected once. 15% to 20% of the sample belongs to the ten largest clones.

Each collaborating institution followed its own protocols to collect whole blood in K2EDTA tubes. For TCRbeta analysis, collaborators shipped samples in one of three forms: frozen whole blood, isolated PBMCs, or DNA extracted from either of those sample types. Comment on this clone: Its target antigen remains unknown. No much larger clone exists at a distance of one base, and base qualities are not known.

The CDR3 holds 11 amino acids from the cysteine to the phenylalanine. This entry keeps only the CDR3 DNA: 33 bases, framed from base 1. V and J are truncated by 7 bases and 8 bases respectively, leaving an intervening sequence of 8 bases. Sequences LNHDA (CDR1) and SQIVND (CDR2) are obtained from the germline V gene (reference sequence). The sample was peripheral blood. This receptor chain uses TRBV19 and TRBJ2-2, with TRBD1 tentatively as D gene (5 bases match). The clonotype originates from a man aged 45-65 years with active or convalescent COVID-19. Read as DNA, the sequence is TGTGCCAGTATTCAGGGAGGGGAGCTGTTTTTT. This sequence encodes CASIQGGELFF.